This TCR beta chain was documented in a study of shared clonotypes between healthy human individuals. Produced via immunoSEQ multiplex PCR; TCRdb's table is partial and in-frame only. In the table there are about 2.4 million clones, around nine tenths of which are singletons. Sequencing used naive CD4+ T cells sorted from blood. Subset in this sample: CD45RA+ positively selected. The sequence was obtained from a man between 18 and 35 years old in good health.

CDR3 sequence (DNA): TGTGCCAGCAGCCCCTGGGACAGGGACGTCTATGGCTACACCTTC. The encoded protein is CASSPWDRDVYGYTF. The chain combines TRBV5-6 with TRBJ1-2, with 9 bases identical to TRBD1. Germline V gives CDR1 SGHDT, CDR2 YYEEEE. With 4 bases clipped from V and 4 bases from J, the junction kept 8 bases outside the gene matches. The CDR3 contains 15 residues.